Each of the 12 T cell receptor beta chains below was sequenced from the same sample in a study of graft-versus-host responses after intestinal transplantation. These TCRs are of unknown antigen specificity. The method was immunoSEQ multiplex PCR; TCRdb's version includes in-frame clones alone and lacks a portion of them. The data hold 100,000 or so clones, with 85% to 95% observed a single time. The material was unstimulated CD8+ T cells sorted from spleen or lymph node cells, obtained before intestinal transplant. The receptors stem from a human donor who received an intestinal transplant.

V gene TRBV11-3 combines with J gene TRBJ2-3; maybe TRBD2 (6 bases). Germline-derived CDR1 and CDR2 are SGHNT and YENEEA. CDR3 length: 17 amino acids. V was pared by 6 bases and J by 0 bases, with 19 bases between. The CDR3: CASRPPGRGSSTDTQYF. CDR3 sequence (DNA): TGTGCCAGCAGACCTCCGGGACGGGGGTCAAGCACAGATACGCAGTATTTT. The entire variable domain, with the rest obtained from reference TRBV11-3 and TRBJ2-3, is as follows: EAGVVQSPRYKIIEKKQPVAFWCNPISGHNTLYWYLQNLGQGPELLIRYENEEAVDDSQLPKDRFSAERLKGVDSTLKIQPAELGDSAVYLCASRPPGRGSSTDTQYFGPGTRLTVL.

The chain uses TRBV7-6 and TRBJ2-1, with unresolved D. Germline CDR1 reads SGHVS; CDR2 reads FNYEAQ. V was cut by 5 bases and J by 3 bases, with 14 bases left in between. CDR3 size: 15 residues. The CDR3 is CASSQTGDRYNEQFF. For the CDR3, the DNA is TGTGCCAGCAGCCAAACCGGTGATCGCTACAATGAGCAGTTCTTC.

This CDR3 reads CASSWAGAGDRDTQYF. The CDR3 DNA is TGCGCCAGCAGCTGGGCCGGGGCGGGGGATCGAGATACGCAGTATTTT. The J gene is TRBJ2-3, the V gene TRBV5-1; 7 positions agree with TRBD2. Germline values: CDR1 SGHRS, CDR2 YFSETQ. CDR3 length: 16 amino acids. Trimming at V came to 3 bases and at J to 5 bases, leaving 12 bases not matched to a gene. Full variable domain (outside the CDR3, taken from reference TRBV5-1 and TRBJ2-3): KAGVTQTPRYLIKTRGQQVTLSCSPISGHRSVSWYQQTPGQGLQFLFEYFSETQRNKGNFPGRFSGRQFSNSRSEMNVSTLELGDSALYLCASSWAGAGDRDTQYFGPGTRLTVL.

The chain uses TRBV9 and TRBJ2-2; D ambiguous. V lost 0 bases and J 6 bases, leaving 9 bases between the germline ends. Germline lookup yields CDR1 SGDLS and CDR2 YYNGEE. The CDR3 spans 14 residues. The CDR3 coding sequence is TGTGCCAGCAGCGTAGGACTGTTCGCCGGGGAGCTGTTTTTT. Its protein product is CASSVGLFAGELFF. Combining the CDR3 with reference TRBV9 and TRBJ2-2 gives the whole variable domain DSGVTQTPKHLITATGQRVTLRCSPRSGDLSVYWYQQSLDQGLQFLIQYYNGEERAKGNILERFSAQQFPDLHSELNLSSLELGDSALYFCASSVGLFAGELFFGEGSRLTVL.

The chain couples TRBV9 to TRBJ2-2, with D unresolved. Deletions cut 0 bases from V and 6 bases from J, with 3 bases between. Germline loops: CDR1 SGDLS, CDR2 YYNGEE. The CDR3 loop spans 12 amino acids. The CDR3 DNA reads TGTGCCAGCAGCGTAGACTCCGGGGAGCTGTTTTTT. Translating it yields CASSVDSGELFF.

The chain employs TRBV27 and TRBJ2-1; 8 bases are a match to TRBD2. From germline, CDR1 is MNHEY and CDR2 SMNVEV (reference sequence). This CDR3 comprises 18 residues. Germline trimming cut 8 bases from V and 0 bases from J; bases unmatched to any gene: 15. CDR3 nucleotide sequence: TGTGCCAGCGGCGGACTAGCAGGGCCTACCAGCTCCTACAATGAGCAGTTCTTC. Encoded protein: CASGGLAGPTSSYNEQFF.

V gene TRBV5-6 combines with J gene TRBJ1-1; perhaps TRBD1 as D (6 bases). This CDR3 is built from 14 residues. Trimming took 5 bases from V and 7 from J, leaving 18 bases between them. The germline V gene encodes CDR1 SGHDT and CDR2 YYEEEE. CDR3 in DNA: TGTGCCAGCAGTTTCCCGGGACAACCACGTGAAGCTTTCTTT. Translation gives CASSFPGQPREAFF.

This chain connects TRBV7-9 to TRBJ1-2; maybe TRBD1 (6 bases). V shed 1 base and J shed 4 bases, with 13 bases lying between them. The CDR3 extends over 15 amino acids. Germline values: CDR1 SEHNR, CDR2 FQNEAQ (reference sequence). CDR3 in DNA: TGTGCCAGCAGCTTAGTTCCGGACAGTACCTATGGCTACACCTTC. Translation: CASSLVPDSTYGYTF.

The chain is built from TRBV7-2 and TRBJ2-6; possible D gene TRBD1, 6 bases. Per germline, CDR1 SGHTA and CDR2 FQGNSA. Deletions cut 7 bases from V and 2 bases from J, with 9 bases between. This CDR3 is built from 14 residues. CDR3 coding DNA: TGTGCCAGCATACAGGGCCCTGGGGCCAACGTCCTGACTTTC. Residues: CASIQGPGANVLTF. The whole variable domain, filled in from reference TRBV7-2 and TRBJ2-6, reads GAGVSQSPSNKVTEKGKDVELRCDPISGHTALYWYRQSLGQGLEFLIYFQGNSAPDKSGLPSDRFSAERTGGSVSTLTIQRTQQEDSAVYLCASIQGPGANVLTFGAGSRLTVL.

CDR3 in amino acids: CASSEGRGRTYNEQFF. The CDR3 nucleotides are TGTGCCAGCAGTGAAGGGCGGGGGAGGACCTACAATGAGCAGTTCTTC. The chain combines TRBV6-4 with TRBJ2-1, with 7 nucleotides matching TRBD2. Germline CDR1 is MRHNA and CDR2 is SNTAGT. Germline trimming cut 3 bases from V and 2 bases from J; bases unmatched to any gene: 7. CDR3 length: 16 amino acids.

This chain joins TRBV29-1 and TRBJ2-1, with D unclear. The CDR3 loop spans 13 amino acids. V lost 5 bases and J lost 5, with 13 bases in between. The germline V gene has CDR1 SQVTM and CDR2 ANQGSEA. The CDR3 sequence: CSVFNTLNNEQFF. CDR3 sequence (DNA): TGCAGCGTTTTCAATACATTAAACAATGAGCAGTTCTTC.

V gene TRBV7-6 combines with J gene TRBJ2-1; TRBD2 aligns across 13 bases. The CDR3 is made up of 17 amino acids. Germline V gene sequence: CDR1 SGHVS, CDR2 FNYEAQ. V trimming: 1 base; J trimming: 5 bases; junction bases outside the gene matches: 5. This CDR3 is CASSLEGLAGIDNEQFF. The CDR3 DNA reads as TGTGCCAGCAGCTTAGAGGGACTAGCGGGAATCGACAATGAGCAGTTCTTC. The complete variable domain, with remaining parts taken from reference TRBV7-6 and TRBJ2-1, reads GAGVSQSPRYKVTKRGQDVALRCDPISGHVSLYWYRQALGQGPEFLTYFNYEAQQDKSGLPNDRFSAERPEGSISTLTIQRTEQRDSAMYRCASSLEGLAGIDNEQFFGPGTRLTVL.